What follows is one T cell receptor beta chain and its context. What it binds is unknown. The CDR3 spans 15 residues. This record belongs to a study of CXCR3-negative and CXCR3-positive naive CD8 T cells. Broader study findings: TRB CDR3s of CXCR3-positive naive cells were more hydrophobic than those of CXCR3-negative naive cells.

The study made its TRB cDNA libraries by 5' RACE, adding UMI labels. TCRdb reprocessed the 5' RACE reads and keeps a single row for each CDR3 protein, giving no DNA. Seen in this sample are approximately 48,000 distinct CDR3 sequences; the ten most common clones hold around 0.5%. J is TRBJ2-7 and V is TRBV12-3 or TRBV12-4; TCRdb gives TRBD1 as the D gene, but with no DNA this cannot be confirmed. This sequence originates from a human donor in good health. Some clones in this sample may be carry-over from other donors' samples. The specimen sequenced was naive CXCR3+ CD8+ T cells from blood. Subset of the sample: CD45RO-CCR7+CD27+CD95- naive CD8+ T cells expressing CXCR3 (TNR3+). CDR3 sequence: CASSLLTGPPYEQYF.